This T cell receptor beta chain was sequenced during a study of regulatory T cells in long-lasting Graves disease. Sequencing libraries for TCR beta were prepared with iRepertoire HTBI primers and Arm-PCR of CDR3 regions. TCRdb independently ran MiXCR on the multiplex PCR reads; one entry per CDR3 protein. This sample has over 350,000 distinct CDR3 sequences, with less than 25% found just once. The time point: persistent/refractory GD, antithyroid drugs over 5 years with positive TRAb. The TCR library was made from RNA that had been extracted from PBMCs in TRIzol. This TCR was recovered from a female donor with Graves disease. The material was peripheral blood mononuclear cells (PBMCs), obtained when the disease was refractory, from a patient treated with antithyroid drugs.

CDR3 bases: TGTGCCAGCAGCTTAGGGAGAGTTACTAGCGGAATCTCCTACGAGCAGTACTTC. Translation gives CASSLGRVTSGISYEQYF. The rearrangement uses TRBV7-9 and TRBJ2-7; 8 bases are shared with TRBD2. V dropped 1 base and J dropped 0; count of bases not matched to a gene: 11. CDR3 length: 18 residues. Germline lookup yields CDR1 SEHNR and CDR2 FQNEAQ (reference sequence).